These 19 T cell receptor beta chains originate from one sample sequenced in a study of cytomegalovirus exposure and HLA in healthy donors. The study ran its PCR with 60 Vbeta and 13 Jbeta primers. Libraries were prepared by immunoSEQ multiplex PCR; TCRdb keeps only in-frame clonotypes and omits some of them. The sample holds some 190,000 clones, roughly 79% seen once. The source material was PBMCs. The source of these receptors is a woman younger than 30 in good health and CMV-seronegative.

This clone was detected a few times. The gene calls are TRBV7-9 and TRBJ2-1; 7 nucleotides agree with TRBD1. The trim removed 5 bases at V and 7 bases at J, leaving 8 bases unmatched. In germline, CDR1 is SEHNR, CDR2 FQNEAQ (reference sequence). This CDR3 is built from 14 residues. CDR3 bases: TGTGCCAGCAGCCACCCGTCAGGGGGTAATGAGCAGTTCTTC. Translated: CASSHPSGGNEQFF. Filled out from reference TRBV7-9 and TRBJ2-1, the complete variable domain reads DTGVSQNPRHKITKRGQNVTFRCDPISEHNRLYWYRQTLGQGPEFLTYFQNEAQLEKSRLLSDRFSAERPKGSFSTLEIQRTEQGDSAMYLCASSHPSGGNEQFFGPGTRLTVL.

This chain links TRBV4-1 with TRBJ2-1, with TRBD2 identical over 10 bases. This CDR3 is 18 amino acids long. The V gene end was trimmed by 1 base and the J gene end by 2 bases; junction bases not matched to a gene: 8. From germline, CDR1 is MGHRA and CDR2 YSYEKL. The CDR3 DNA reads TGCGCCAGCAGCCAAGTATCGAATCTAGCGGGAGCCTACAATGAGCAGTTCTTC. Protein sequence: CASSQVSNLAGAYNEQFF.

In nucleotides, the CDR3 is TGTGCCAGCAGTTTACGACAGAGCTCCTACAATGAGCAGTTCTTC. Translating gives CASSLRQSSYNEQFF. The chain couples TRBV2 to TRBJ2-1; D is perhaps TRBD1 (5 bases). Trimming left V 5 bases short and J 0 bases short, with 11 bases between. The germline V gene has CDR1 SNHLY and CDR2 FYNNEI. The CDR3 is 15 amino acids.

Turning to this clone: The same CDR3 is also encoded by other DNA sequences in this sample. CDR3 residues: CASSRTASNEKLFF. CDR3 nucleotide sequence: TGTGCCAGCAGTAGGACAGCCTCTAATGAAAAACTGTTTTTT. This chain links TRBV6-5 with TRBJ1-4; maybe TRBD1 (6 bases). The CDR3 is 14 residues long. CDR1 MNHEY and CDR2 SVGAGI come from the germline V gene. With 5 bases removed from V and 3 bases from J, the gap between germline ends came to 10 bases.

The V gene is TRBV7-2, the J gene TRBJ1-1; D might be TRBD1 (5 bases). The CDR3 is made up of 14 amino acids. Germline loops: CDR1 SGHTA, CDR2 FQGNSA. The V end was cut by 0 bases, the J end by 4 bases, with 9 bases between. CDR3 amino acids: CASSLAQAITEAFF. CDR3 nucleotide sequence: TGTGCCAGCAGCTTAGCACAGGCGATCACTGAAGCTTTCTTT.

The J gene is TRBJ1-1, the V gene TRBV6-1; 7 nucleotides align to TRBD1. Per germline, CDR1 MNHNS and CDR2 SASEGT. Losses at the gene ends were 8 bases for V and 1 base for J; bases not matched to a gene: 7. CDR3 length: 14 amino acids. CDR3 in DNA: TGTGCCAGCCGGGACAGATCAGGGAACACTGAAGCTTTCTTT. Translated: CASRDRSGNTEAFF.

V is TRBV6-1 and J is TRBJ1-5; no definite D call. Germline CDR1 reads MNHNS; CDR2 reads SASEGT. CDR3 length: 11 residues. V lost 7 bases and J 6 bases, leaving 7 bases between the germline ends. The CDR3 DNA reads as TGTGCCAGCAAACGGGGTCAGCCCCAGCATTTT. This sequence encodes CASKRGQPQHF.

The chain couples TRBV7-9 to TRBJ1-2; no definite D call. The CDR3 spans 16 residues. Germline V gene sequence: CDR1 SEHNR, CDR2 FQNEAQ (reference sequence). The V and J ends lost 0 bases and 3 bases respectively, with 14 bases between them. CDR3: CASSLAWTGVDYGYTF. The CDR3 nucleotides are TGTGCCAGCAGCTTAGCATGGACCGGGGTCGACTATGGCTACACCTTC.

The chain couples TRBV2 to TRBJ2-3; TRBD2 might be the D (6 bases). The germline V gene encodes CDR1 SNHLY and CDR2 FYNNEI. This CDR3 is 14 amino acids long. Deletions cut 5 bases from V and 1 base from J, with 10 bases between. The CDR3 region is CASSMGEGTDTQYF. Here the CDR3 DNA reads TGTGCCAGCAGTATGGGGGAGGGCACAGATACGCAGTATTTT.

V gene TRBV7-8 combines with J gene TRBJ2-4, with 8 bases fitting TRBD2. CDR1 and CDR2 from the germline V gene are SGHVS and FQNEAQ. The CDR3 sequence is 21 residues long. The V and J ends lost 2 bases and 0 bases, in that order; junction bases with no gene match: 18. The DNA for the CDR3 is TGTGCCAGCAGCTTAAGACCTTTGACTAGCGCAACATACCTAGCCAAAAACATTCAGTACTTC. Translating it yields CASSLRPLTSATYLAKNIQYF. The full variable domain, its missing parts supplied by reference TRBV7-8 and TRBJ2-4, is GAGVSQSPRYKVAKRGQDVALRCDPISGHVSLFWYQQALGQGPEFLTYFQNEAQLDKSGLPSDRFFAERPEGSVSTLKIQRTQQEDSAVYLCASSLRPLTSATYLAKNIQYFGAGTRLSVL.

CDR3 nucleotide sequence: TGCGCCAGCAGCTTCGCCTCTCCACGGGGAGAGACCCAGTACTTC. Translating gives CASSFASPRGETQYF. The chain joins TRBV4-1 to TRBJ2-5; tentative D call: TRBD2 (5 bases). Between the trimmed V and J ends, which lost 5 bases and 4 bases, there was a span of 17 bases. The CDR3 length is 15 residues. Germline V gene sequence: CDR1 MGHRA, CDR2 YSYEKL.

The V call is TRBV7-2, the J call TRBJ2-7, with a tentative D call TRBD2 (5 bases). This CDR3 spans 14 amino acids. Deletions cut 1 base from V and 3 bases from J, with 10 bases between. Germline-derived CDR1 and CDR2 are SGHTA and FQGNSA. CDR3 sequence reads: CASSLVSGIYEQYF. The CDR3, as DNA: TGTGCCAGCAGCTTAGTTTCCGGGATCTACGAGCAGTACTTC.

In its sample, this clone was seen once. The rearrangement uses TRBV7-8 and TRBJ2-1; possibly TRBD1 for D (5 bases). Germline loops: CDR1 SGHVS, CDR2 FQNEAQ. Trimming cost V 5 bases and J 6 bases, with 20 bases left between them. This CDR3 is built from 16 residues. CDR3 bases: TGTGCCAGCAGCCCACTCCGAACAGGAGACTTCAATGAGCAGTTCTTC. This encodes CASSPLRTGDFNEQFF.

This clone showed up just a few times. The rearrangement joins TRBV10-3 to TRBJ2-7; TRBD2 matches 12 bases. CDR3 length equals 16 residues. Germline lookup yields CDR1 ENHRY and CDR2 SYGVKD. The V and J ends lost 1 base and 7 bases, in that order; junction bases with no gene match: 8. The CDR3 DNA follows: TGTGCCATCAGTGAGTTCCCCGGGACTAGCGGGTATGAGCAGTACTTC. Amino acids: CAISEFPGTSGYEQYF.

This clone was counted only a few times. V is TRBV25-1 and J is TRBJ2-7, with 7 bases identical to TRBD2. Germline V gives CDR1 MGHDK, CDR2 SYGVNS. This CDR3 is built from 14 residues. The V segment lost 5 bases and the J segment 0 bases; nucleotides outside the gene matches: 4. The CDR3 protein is CASSPSGSSYEQYF. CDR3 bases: TGTGCCAGCAGTCCTAGCGGCAGCTCCTACGAGCAGTACTTC.

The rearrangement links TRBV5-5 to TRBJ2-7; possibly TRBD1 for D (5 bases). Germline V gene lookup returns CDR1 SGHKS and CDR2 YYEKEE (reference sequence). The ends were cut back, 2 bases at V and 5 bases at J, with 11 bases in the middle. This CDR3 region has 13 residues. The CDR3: CASSFQGIDEQYF. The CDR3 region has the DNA TGTGCCAGCAGCTTTCAGGGAATAGACGAGCAGTACTTC. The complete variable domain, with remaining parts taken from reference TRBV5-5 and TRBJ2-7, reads DAGVTQSPTHLIKTRGQQVTLRCSPISGHKSVSWYQQVLGQGPQFIFQYYEKEERGRGNFPDRFSARQFPNYSSELNVNALLLGDSALYLCASSFQGIDEQYFGPGTRLTVT.

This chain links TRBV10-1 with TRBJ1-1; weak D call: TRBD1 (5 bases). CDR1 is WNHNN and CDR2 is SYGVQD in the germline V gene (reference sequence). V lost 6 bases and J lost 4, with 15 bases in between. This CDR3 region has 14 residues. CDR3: CASSLTQVSTEAFF. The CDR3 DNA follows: TGCGCCAGCAGCCTTACACAGGTCAGCACTGAAGCTTTCTTT.

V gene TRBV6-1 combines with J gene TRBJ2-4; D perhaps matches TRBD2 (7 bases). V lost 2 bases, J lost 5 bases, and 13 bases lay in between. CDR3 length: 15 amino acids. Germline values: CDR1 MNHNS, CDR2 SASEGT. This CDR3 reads CASSEWWGGENIQYF. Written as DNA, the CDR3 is TGTGCCAGCAGTGAATGGTGGGGGGGCGAAAACATTCAGTACTTC.

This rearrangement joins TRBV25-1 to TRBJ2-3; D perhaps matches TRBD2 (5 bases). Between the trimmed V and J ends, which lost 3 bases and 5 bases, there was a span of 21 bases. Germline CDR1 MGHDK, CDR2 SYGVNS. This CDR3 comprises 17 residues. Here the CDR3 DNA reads TGTGCCAGCAGTGATATTACGGGGAATTTTAAAGGAGATACGCAGTATTTT. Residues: CASSDITGNFKGDTQYF.